This T cell receptor beta chain is from a study of cytomegalovirus exposure and HLA in healthy donors. In the study overall: About 82 million unique TCRs from HLA-typed donors were held in an early release of data. The study, taken as a whole, reports: A later analysis reportedly found fewer N-insertions in an Asian-associated ancestry cluster than the approximately 670-donor mean. When the data were analyzed later, several of the most significant clusters appeared to be linked to common viral pathogens.

60 Vbeta and 13 Jbeta primers were used in PCR. Repertoires were generated with immunoSEQ multiplex PCR, while TCRdb's copy carries only in-frame clones and drops some. The data show 100,000 to 150,000 clones, over 75% seen once. This CDR3 spans 18 amino acids. Germline CDR1 is MNHEY and CDR2 is SMNVEV (reference sequence). V dropped 4 bases and J dropped 3; count of bases not matched to a gene: 13. This clone was counted a few times. Its cognate antigen is unknown. The TCR sequence derives from a middle-aged woman in good health and CMV-seropositive. V gene TRBV27 combines with J gene TRBJ2-1; 9 nucleotides line up with TRBD1. Material: PBMCs. The CDR3 bases are TGTGCCAGCAGTTCACGCTCAGGGACAGGGAGGTTCTACAATGAGCAGTTCTTC. It encodes CASSSRSGTGRFYNEQFF.